This TCR beta chain comes out of a study of control samples from healthy donors and cancer patients. Germline V gene sequence: CDR1 GTSNPN, CDR2 SVGIG (reference sequence). Trimming shortened V by 2 bases and J by 2 bases, and 10 bases separated the two germline ends. The CDR3 contains 15 residues. Assay: immunoSEQ multiplex PCR; the TCRdb copy retains only in-frame clones and omits some. The sample consists of around 100,000 clones, approximately 90% of them appearing once. J is TRBJ1-6 and V is TRBV30; no reliable D call. Specimen: PBMCs. This clonotype originated in a man aged 55 to 70 with lung cancer. CDR3 DNA: TGTGCCTGGAGTACCGCTGAGCCCTATAATTCACCCCTCCACTTT. Translation gives CAWSTAEPYNSPLHF.